The rows below give T cell receptor beta chains drawn from one sample of a study of cytomegalovirus exposure and HLA in healthy donors. Method: immunoSEQ multiplex PCR; TCRdb's copy keeps in-frame clones and lacks some. This table holds fewer than 300,000 clones, over 70% found once. The sequenced material came from PBMCs. Every receptor here comes from a girl aged 2 to 9 in good health and CMV-seronegative. The conserved cysteine and the conserved F or W are not part of the CDR3 here.

V | CDR3
TRBV9 | ASSAGQGAFGNQPQH
TRBV28 | ASSFAPQKVLNQPQH
TRBV21-1 | ASSNWEDREHNEQF
TRBV7-8 | ASSLLGAVEKLF
TRBV6-1 | ASSEILAGLNEQF
TRBV15 | ATSRDPMGEAYNEQF
TRBV7-8 | ASNLLAGYSYEQY
TRBV30 | AWSPAGPQH
TRBV2 | ASTERAGGANVLT
TRBV29-1 | SVEAQDTYEQY
TRBV28 | ASSPPSIDTQY
TRBV7-2 | ASSLAGSGANYGYT
TRBV20-1 | SATTGREAF
TRBV28 | ASSLVLAGRETQY
TRBV25-1 | ASSDLLLGQGATEAF